These 12 T cell receptor beta chains originate from one sample sequenced in a study of CD8 T cells in ankylosing spondylitis. TCRdb processed the 5' RACE reads anew with MiXCR; each CDR3 protein has one entry. Among approximately 220,000 distinct CDR3 sequences listed, approximately 10% were seen once. The sequenced sample was blood, either unsorted or a sorted T cell fraction (not recorded which). These receptors were collected from a male donor with ankylosing spondylitis or in good health (not recorded which).

This clonotype was seen repeatedly, ten times or more. The genes are TRBV12-3 or TRBV12-4 and TRBJ2-7; D may be TRBD2 (5 bases). This CDR3 comprises 13 residues. V gave up 6 bases and J gave up 4 bases, with 13 bases separating them. The CDR3 region has the DNA TGTGCCAGCAGCTCCGCTAGCTGGTACGAGCAGTACTTC. It encodes CASSSASWYEQYF.

There are many counts of this clonotype. The chain combines TRBV15 with TRBJ2-3; 12 bases line up with TRBD2. Looked up from germline, CDR1 is LNHNV and CDR2 is YYDKDF (reference sequence). This CDR3 region has 20 residues. J gave up 4 bases and V 0 bases, and 14 bases lay outside the gene matches. The CDR3 protein is CATSRDFGASGGATSDTQYF. The DNA for the CDR3 is TGTGCCACCAGCAGAGATTTTGGGGCTAGCGGGGGGGCTACGTCAGATACGCAGTATTTT. Drawing the rest from reference TRBV15 and TRBJ2-3, the complete variable domain is DAMVIQNPRYQVTQFGKPVTLSCSQTLNHNVMYWYQQKSSQAPKLLFHYYDKDFNNEADTPDNFQSRRPNTSFCFLDIRSPGLGDTAMYLCATSRDFGASGGATSDTQYFGPGTRLTVL.

At least ten counts were recorded for this clonotype. The V gene is TRBV12-3 or TRBV12-4, the J gene TRBJ2-3; D might be TRBD2 (6 bases). The V end was cut by 5 bases, the J end by 5 bases, with 8 bases between. This CDR3 is 12 amino acids long. DNA of the CDR3: TGTGCCAGCAGTGCGGGAATAGATACGCAGTATTTT. It yields the protein CASSAGIDTQYF.

This clonotype was counted many times. The chain joins TRBV9 to TRBJ2-2; TRBD1 aligns across 7 bases. The germline gives CDR1 SGDLS, CDR2 YYNGEE. This CDR3 spans 16 amino acids. V lost 4 bases and J lost 3; bases outside the gene matches: 9. The CDR3: CASSLRQGPDTGELFF. DNA for the CDR3: TGTGCCAGCAGCCTGCGACAGGGCCCCGACACCGGGGAGCTGTTTTTT. Together with reference TRBV9 and TRBJ2-2, the CDR3 gives the full variable domain: DSGVTQTPKHLITATGQRVTLRCSPRSGDLSVYWYQQSLDQGLQFLIQYYNGEERAKGNILERFSAQQFPDLHSELNLSSLELGDSALYFCASSLRQGPDTGELFFGEGSRLTVL.

This clonotype was counted ten times or more. The chain carries TRBV15 and TRBJ2-3; 7 nucleotides agree with TRBD2. V was clipped by 0 bases and J by 5 bases; unmatched bases: 5. This CDR3 contains 15 residues. Germline assignment: CDR1 LNHNV and CDR2 YYDKDF (reference sequence). Here the CDR3 reads CATSRDLAGEDTQYF. The CDR3 DNA sequence: TGTGCCACCAGCAGAGATCTGGCGGGGGAAGATACGCAGTATTTT.

Comment on this clonotype: A much larger clonotype is one base distant, so this may be a read error. This rearrangement joins TRBV7-3 to TRBJ2-2; 7 positions agree with TRBD2. Germline loops: CDR1 SGHTA, CDR2 FQGTGA. V lost 4 bases and J lost 3; bases outside the gene matches: 8. The CDR3 totals 16 residues. The CDR3, as DNA: TGTGCCAGCAGCTACACCGGGACTATGGACACCGGGGAGCTGTTTTTT. Its translation: CASSYTGTMDTGELFF.

J is TRBJ1-1 and V is TRBV6-5, with TRBD1 as a possible D gene (6 bases). V was shortened by 1 base and J by 4 bases, with 13 bases between the two germline ends. The CDR3 has 15 amino acids. Germline V gene sequence: CDR1 MNHEY, CDR2 SVGAGI. In DNA, the CDR3 is TGTGCCAGCAGTTACTTCAACAGAGGGGGCACTGAAGCTTTCTTT. This sequence encodes CASSYFNRGGTEAFF.

This clonotype was recorded at least ten times. The V gene is TRBV10-3, the J gene TRBJ2-3, with TRBD2 matching 7 bases. The CDR3 has 15 amino acids. The germline V gene encodes CDR1 ENHRY and CDR2 SYGVKD. The trim removed 3 bases at V and 2 bases at J, leaving 5 bases unmatched. The CDR3 sequence is CAISEDGGDTDTQYF. In DNA form, the CDR3 reads TGTGCCATCAGTGAAGATGGGGGGGACACAGATACGCAGTATTTT.

This clonotype was seen ten or more times. The V gene is TRBV29-1, the J gene TRBJ2-3; D uncertain. Germline values: CDR1 SQVTM, CDR2 ANQGSEA. This CDR3 comprises 14 residues. Deletions cut 1 base from V and 4 bases from J, with 12 bases between. CDR3 residues: CSVEGNPDPDTQYF. As DNA, the CDR3 is TGCAGCGTTGAAGGCAACCCCGATCCAGATACGCAGTATTTT.

This clonotype was counted many times. The chain has TRBV12-3 or TRBV12-4 and TRBJ1-3; 7 bases align to TRBD1. The CDR3 is made up of 17 amino acids. With 4 bases clipped from V and 0 bases from J, the junction kept 9 bases outside the gene matches. CDR3 loop: CASSWGDSYLSGNTIYF. CDR3 sequence (DNA): TGTGCCAGCAGTTGGGGGGACAGCTATCTCTCTGGAAACACCATATATTTT.

This clonotype showed up many times. The chain couples TRBV20-1 to TRBJ2-5, with D unresolved. The CDR3 spans 13 residues. Looked up from germline, CDR1 is DFQATT and CDR2 is SNEGSKA (reference sequence). V lost 6 bases and J lost 7, with 18 bases in between. The CDR3, as DNA: TGCAGTGCCGGCAGACCCGAAGTGGGGACCCAGTACTTC. Residues: CSAGRPEVGTQYF.

This clonotype has ten or more counts. The V and J genes are TRBV29-1 and TRBJ2-2; tentatively, D is TRBD1 (5 bases). The CDR3 loop spans 14 amino acids. The V and J ends lost 7 bases and 1 base respectively, with 13 bases between them. Germline-derived CDR1 and CDR2 are SQVTM and ANQGSEA. The CDR3 DNA is TGCAGCGGACAGCCCTCGCGGAACACCGGGGAGCTGTTTTTT. Translation: CSGQPSRNTGELFF.